The 29 T cell receptor beta chains presented below share a single source sample, sequenced in a study of T cell responses to AZD1222 COVID-19 vaccine. Sequencing was performed with immunoSEQ multiplex PCR; in TCRdb, only in-frame clones are kept and a portion is missing. The sample carries 100,000 to 150,000 clones, about 90% recorded once. The material sequenced was peripheral blood, taken 28 days after the second AZD1222 dose. The receptors come from an adult who received the AZD1222 COVID-19 vaccine.

This chain connects TRBV6-5 to TRBJ1-1; D unresolved. Germline CDR1 reads MNHEY; CDR2 reads SVGAGI. The CDR3 sequence is 16 residues long. Trimming removed 0 bases from V and 4 bases from J, with 15 bases in between. The CDR3 sequence is CASSYSHSGVGTEAFF. DNA for the CDR3: TGTGCCAGCAGTTACTCCCACTCCGGGGTGGGCACTGAAGCTTTCTTT.

The chain has TRBV12-2 and TRBJ1-5. TRBV12-2 is deemed a pseudogene. There are 17 residues in the CDR3. The CDR3 DNA reads TGTGCAAGTCGCACGCGGCGACAGGGAGGGAGCAATCAGCCCCAGCATTTT. Amino acid sequence: CASRTRRQGGSNQPQHF.

This clone was counted once. The chain uses TRBV6-4 and TRBJ2-2; the D gene is possibly TRBD2 (6 bases). Trimming took off 6 bases at V and 3 bases at J, with 11 bases between the two ends. This CDR3 comprises 14 residues. From germline, CDR1 is MRHNA and CDR2 SNTAGT. The CDR3 sequence: CASSDGGHTGELFF. The CDR3, as DNA: TGTGCCAGCAGCGACGGGGGACACACCGGGGAGCTGTTTTTT.

The V call is TRBV10-3, the J call TRBJ2-3, with TRBD2 identical over 13 bases. Per the germline V gene, CDR1 is ENHRY and CDR2 is SYGVKD. The CDR3 runs 16 residues. The V gene end was trimmed by 7 bases and the J gene end by 4 bases; junction bases not matched to a gene: 8. The CDR3 is CAIKGLAGEAADTQYF. CDR3 bases: TGTGCCATCAAAGGACTAGCGGGGGAGGCGGCAGATACGCAGTATTTT.

The chain joins TRBV28 to TRBJ1-4; D call uncertain. The CDR3 sequence is 13 residues long. CDR1 is MDHEN, CDR2 SYDVKM, per germline. V lost 8 bases, J lost 8 bases, and 15 bases lay in between. CDR3 sequence reads: CASGPVSREKLFF. The CDR3 DNA reads TGTGCCAGCGGACCCGTCTCGCGGGAAAAACTGTTTTTT.

This chain uses TRBV20-1 with TRBJ2-7, with TRBD2 matching over 11 bases. V lost 3 bases and J lost 4; bases outside the gene matches: 11. Per germline, CDR1 DFQATT and CDR2 SNEGSKA (reference sequence). The CDR3 covers 16 residues. DNA of the CDR3: TGCAGTGCTAGTGCCTTAGCGGGAGGGCCCGGATACGAGCAGTACTTC. It encodes CSASALAGGPGYEQYF.

This clone has a single count. The chain couples TRBV3-1 (or the pseudogene TRBV3-2) to TRBJ2-1, with a weak D call TRBD2 (5 bases). Trimming stripped 2 bases from V and 8 bases from J, with 10 bases between. The CDR3 is made up of 13 amino acids. Per germline, CDR1 LGHDT and CDR2 YNNKEL (reference sequence). The CDR3, as DNA: TGTGCCAGCAGCCAATCAGAGCGGCATGAGCAGTTCTTC. It yields the protein CASSQSERHEQFF.

In this sample, this clone turned up a few times. The V call is TRBV2, the J call TRBJ2-1; D remains ambiguous. Looked up from germline, CDR1 is SNHLY and CDR2 is FYNNEI. V was clipped by 3 bases and J by 9 bases, with 12 bases between them. The CDR3 consists of 13 residues. CDR3 residues: CASSDFGTTEQFF. Here the CDR3 DNA reads TGTGCCAGCAGTGATTTCGGTACCACTGAGCAGTTCTTC.

The rearrangement links TRBV9 to TRBJ1-4, with D unclear. This CDR3 comprises 14 residues. V was pared by 4 bases and J by 4 bases, with 11 bases between. The V gene's germline CDR1 is SGDLS and CDR2 YYNGEE. CDR3 loop: CASSPSSDNEKLFF. The CDR3 DNA reads TGTGCCAGCAGCCCCTCCTCTGATAATGAAAAACTGTTTTTT.

V usage is TRBV3-1 (or the pseudogene TRBV3-2) and J usage is TRBJ2-5; a possible D gene is TRBD1 (5 bases). CDR3 length: 14 amino acids. Looked up from germline, CDR1 is LGHDT and CDR2 is YNNKEL (reference sequence). V was cut by 1 base and J by 5 bases, with 11 bases left in between. Written as DNA, the CDR3 is TGTGCCAGCAGCCAAGGTCAGGGTGCGGAGACCCAGTACTTC. It yields the protein CASSQGQGAETQYF.

This chain uses TRBV28 with TRBJ2-3; no firm D call. The CDR3 is 15 amino acids. Germline V lookup: CDR1 MDHEN, CDR2 SYDVKM. V shed 6 bases and J shed 1 base, with 14 bases lying between them. CDR3 protein: CASRPTPPGTDTQYF. The CDR3 DNA reads as TGTGCCAGCAGGCCGACCCCGCCCGGCACAGATACGCAGTATTTT.

The CDR3, as DNA: TGTGCCAGCAGCTTCGGCCCGTCCGAGCAGTACTTC. Protein sequence: CASSFGPSEQYF. V is TRBV7-9 and J is TRBJ2-7; D gene uncertain. The CDR3 is 12 residues long. Trimming shortened V by 3 bases and J by 6 bases, and 9 bases separated the two germline ends. Germline CDR1 SEHNR, CDR2 FQNEAQ (reference sequence). Looking up the rest from reference TRBV7-9 and TRBJ2-7 gives the full variable domain: DTGVSQNPRHKITKRGQNVTFRCDPISEHNRLYWYRQTLGQGPEFLTYFQNEAQLEKSRLLSDRFSAERPKGSFSTLEIQRTEQGDSAMYLCASSFGPSEQYFGPGTRLTVT.

The rearrangement uses TRBV4-1 and TRBJ2-3, with 8 bases fitting TRBD1. V trimming: 4 bases; J trimming: 1 base; junction bases outside the gene matches: 7. Germline V gene sequence: CDR1 MGHRA, CDR2 YSYEKL. This CDR3 has 16 residues. The CDR3 region is CASSPSTGVGTDTQYF. DNA of the CDR3: TGCGCCAGCAGCCCCTCGACAGGGGTAGGCACAGATACGCAGTATTTT.

The V gene is TRBV3-1 (or the pseudogene TRBV3-2), the J gene TRBJ1-5, with a tentative D call TRBD1 (5 bases). The CDR3 extends over 15 amino acids. CDR1 is LGHDT and CDR2 is YNNKEL in the germline V gene (reference sequence). Between the trimmed V and J ends, which lost 4 bases and 6 bases, there was a span of 16 bases. This CDR3 reads CASSRGSGEGQPQHF. The CDR3 nucleotides read TGTGCCAGCAGCCGGGGCAGTGGTGAAGGTCAGCCCCAGCATTTT.

The chain combines TRBV18 with TRBJ2-2; D gene uncertain. This CDR3 has 15 residues. The germline V gene has CDR1 KGHSH and CDR2 LQKENI. V was trimmed by 0 bases and J by 3 bases, leaving 8 bases between them. CDR3 coding DNA: TGTGCCAGCTCACCACCGTTTGGGGACACCGGGGAGCTGTTTTTT. Protein: CASSPPFGDTGELFF.

The chain combines TRBV19 with TRBJ1-1; a weak D match, TRBD1 (5 bases). This CDR3 comprises 14 residues. The germline gives CDR1 LNHDA, CDR2 SQIVND (reference sequence). The V end was cut by 2 bases, the J end by 3 bases, with 10 bases between. Here the CDR3 reads CASSIQGLYTEAFF. The CDR3 bases are TGTGCCAGTAGTATACAGGGTTTGTACACTGAAGCTTTCTTT.

This clone has a single count. The chain has TRBV28 and TRBJ1-5; D is unresolved. The CDR3 runs to 14 residues. Germline CDR1 MDHEN, CDR2 SYDVKM. Trimming took off 6 bases at V and 9 bases at J, with 18 bases between the two ends. CDR3 amino acids: CASRPNPALGPQHF. DNA for the CDR3: TGTGCCAGCAGACCTAATCCAGCCTTAGGGCCCCAGCATTTT.

This clone was counted a single time. The CDR3 DNA is TGTGCCACTGACAGGGGGCAAAACACTGAAGCTTTCTTT. This encodes CATDRGQNTEAFF. This chain connects TRBV28 to TRBJ1-1; TRBD1 matches 10 bases. Trimming took 10 bases from V and 2 from J; bases not matched to a gene: 4. The CDR3 loop spans 13 amino acids. Germline CDR1 and CDR2: MDHEN and SYDVKM.

The V call is TRBV6-5, the J call TRBJ2-7, with D possibly being TRBD1 (5 bases). Germline V gene sequence: CDR1 MNHEY, CDR2 SVGAGI. Trimming stripped 0 bases from V and 0 bases from J, with 9 bases between. The CDR3 runs to 15 residues. CDR3 in amino acids: CASSYSQGVSYEQYF. DNA of the CDR3: TGTGCCAGCAGTTACTCGCAAGGGGTCTCCTACGAGCAGTACTTC.

The V gene is TRBV12-5, the J gene TRBJ1-2; TRBD1 agrees at 8 bases. In germline, CDR1 is LGHNT, CDR2 FRNRAP. The junction had 10 bases not matched to a gene; V was cut back by 0 bases and J by 7 bases. The CDR3 runs 16 residues. CDR3 nucleotide sequence: TGTGCTAGTGGTTTGGTGTCAGGGGGCGCTCGGGGTGGCTACACCTTC. Amino acid sequence: CASGLVSGGARGGYTF.

The chain recombines TRBV5-1 with TRBJ2-3, with D tentatively TRBD1 (6 bases). The germline gives CDR1 SGHRS, CDR2 YFSETQ. CDR3 length: 15 residues. V shed 3 bases and J shed 6 bases, with 17 bases lying between them. The CDR3 region has the DNA TGCGCCAGCAGCTCCGGGACACCTCCCGCGGATACGCAGTATTTT. This sequence encodes CASSSGTPPADTQYF.

This chain uses TRBV19 with TRBJ1-5; perhaps TRBD1 as D (5 bases). V lost 3 bases, J lost 1 base, and 10 bases lay in between. CDR3 length: 15 residues. The germline CDR1 and CDR2 sequences are LNHDA and SQIVND (reference sequence). The chain's CDR3 is CASSMVRVSNQPQHF. The CDR3 DNA sequence: TGTGCCAGTAGTATGGTCAGGGTCAGCAATCAGCCCCAGCATTTT.

CDR3 sequence (DNA): TGTGCCAGCAGTGAACTCGGGACAGGGGATAACTATGGCTACACCTTC. As protein: CASSELGTGDNYGYTF. This chain connects TRBV6-4 to TRBJ1-2; 10 nucleotides line up with TRBD1. Looked up from germline, CDR1 is MRHNA and CDR2 is SNTAGT. V shed 3 bases, J shed 1 base, and the junction held 5 bases outside the gene matches. The CDR3 contains 16 residues.

This sequence joins TRBV28 and TRBJ2-1; D is uncertain. V lost 6 bases and J 8 bases, leaving 11 bases between the germline ends. Germline CDR1 MDHEN, CDR2 SYDVKM. This CDR3 is 12 amino acids long. CDR3 region: CASREFDDEQFF. CDR3 DNA: TGTGCCAGCAGAGAATTCGACGATGAGCAGTTCTTC.

The chain has TRBV3-1 (or the pseudogene TRBV3-2) and TRBJ2-5; D possibly corresponds to TRBD1 (6 bases). Germline CDR1 and CDR2: LGHDT and YNNKEL (reference sequence). This CDR3 spans 15 amino acids. Trimming cost V 3 bases and J 2 bases, with 13 bases left between them. The CDR3 spells CASSHHRVRQETQYF. DNA of the CDR3: TGTGCCAGCAGCCATCACAGGGTTCGGCAAGAGACCCAGTACTTC.

V usage is TRBV5-1 and J usage is TRBJ1-2; a weak D match, TRBD1 (6 bases). The CDR3 has 14 residues. The V end was cut by 0 bases, the J end by 3 bases, with 9 bases between. Germline CDR1 reads SGHRS; CDR2 reads YFSETQ. This CDR3 reads CASSLDAGDYGYTF. The DNA for the CDR3 is TGCGCCAGCAGCTTGGACGCAGGGGACTATGGCTACACCTTC.

This clone was counted a single time. The chain combines TRBV6-5 with TRBJ2-7; 10 bases match TRBD2. V shed 6 bases and J 5 bases; nucleotides not matched to a gene: 10. The CDR3 covers 15 residues. Germline values: CDR1 MNHEY, CDR2 SVGAGI. In DNA, the CDR3 is TGTGCCAGCAGGAAGTTAGCGGGGGGAAACGACGAGCAGTACTTC. Protein: CASRKLAGGNDEQYF.

The CDR3 is CASSLAIRGVAGTGIAQGTDTQYF. In DNA form, the CDR3 reads TGCGCCAGCAGCTTGGCGATTAGAGGTGTTGCAGGGACAGGGATAGCACAAGGCACAGATACGCAGTATTTT. The V call is TRBV5-1, the J call TRBJ2-3; 9 bases are shared with TRBD1. Trimming at V came to 0 bases and at J to 1 base, leaving 27 bases not matched to a gene. Looked up from germline, CDR1 is SGHRS and CDR2 is YFSETQ. The CDR3 sequence is 24 residues long. The entire variable domain, with the rest obtained from reference TRBV5-1 and TRBJ2-3, is as follows: KAGVTQTPRYLIKTRGQQVTLSCSPISGHRSVSWYQQTPGQGLQFLFEYFSETQRNKGNFPGRFSGRQFSNSRSEMNVSTLELGDSALYLCASSLAIRGVAGTGIAQGTDTQYFGPGTRLTVL.

The chain has TRBV6-2 or TRBV6-3 and TRBJ1-5, with D perhaps TRBD1 (6 bases). From germline, CDR1 is MNHEY and CDR2 SVGEGT. The ends were cut back, 0 bases at V and 2 bases at J, with 11 bases in the middle. The CDR3 spans 16 residues. The chain's CDR3 is CASSYSSRGGNQPQHF. The CDR3, as DNA: TGTGCCAGCAGTTACTCGAGTAGGGGGGGCAATCAGCCCCAGCATTTT.